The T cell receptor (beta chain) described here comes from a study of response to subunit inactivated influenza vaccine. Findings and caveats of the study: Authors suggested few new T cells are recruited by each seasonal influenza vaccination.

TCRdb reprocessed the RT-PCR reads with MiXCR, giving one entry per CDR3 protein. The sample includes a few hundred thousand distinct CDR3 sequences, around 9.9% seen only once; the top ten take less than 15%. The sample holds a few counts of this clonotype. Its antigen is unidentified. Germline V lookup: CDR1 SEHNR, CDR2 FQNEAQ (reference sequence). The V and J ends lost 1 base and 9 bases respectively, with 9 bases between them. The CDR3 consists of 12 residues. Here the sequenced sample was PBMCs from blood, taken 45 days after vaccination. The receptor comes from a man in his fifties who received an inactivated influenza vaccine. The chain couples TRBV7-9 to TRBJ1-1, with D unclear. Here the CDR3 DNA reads TGTGCCAGCAGCTTAGAGGGATCACAAGCTTTCTTT. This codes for CASSLEGSQAFF.